This TCR beta chain emerged from a study of cytomegalovirus exposure and HLA in healthy donors. Study-wide results and caveats: The authors later found most CMV-associated TCR beta chains appeared HLA-restricted. Productive status was seen about 87% or about 30% of the time for most TCR beta V segments in an earlier analysis. Per published accounts, TCR beta sequences correctly predicted the HLA-A and HLA-B alleles of most subjects.

Details on this clone: As yet, its antigen is unknown.

Amplification used 60 Vbeta primers and 13 Jbeta primers. Assay used: immunoSEQ multiplex PCR; TCRdb lists only in-frame clones, some missing. Here the sample spans more than 85,000 clones, around 75% being singletons. Germline-derived CDR1 and CDR2 are MNHNS and SASEGT. The V and J ends lost 5 bases and 0 bases respectively, with 10 bases between them. The CDR3 length is 14 residues. The receptor comes from a man aged 30-40 years in good health and CMV-seronegative. Sequencing was done on a sample of PBMCs. The rearrangement uses TRBV6-1 and TRBJ1-1, with no clear D. CDR3: CASSLGLLNTEAFF. The CDR3 bases are TGTGCCAGCAGTCTCGGACTGTTGAACACTGAAGCTTTCTTT.